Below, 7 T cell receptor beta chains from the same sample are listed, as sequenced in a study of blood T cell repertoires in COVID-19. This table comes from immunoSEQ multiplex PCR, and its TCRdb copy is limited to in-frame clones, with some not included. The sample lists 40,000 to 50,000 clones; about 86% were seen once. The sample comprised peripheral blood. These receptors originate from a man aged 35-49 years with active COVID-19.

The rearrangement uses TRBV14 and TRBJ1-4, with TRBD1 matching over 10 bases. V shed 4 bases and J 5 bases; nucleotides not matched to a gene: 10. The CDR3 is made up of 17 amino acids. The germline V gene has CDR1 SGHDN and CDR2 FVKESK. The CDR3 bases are TGTGCCAGCAGCCTGAGGCCCGCGGGACAGGGGAATGAAAAACTGTTTTTT. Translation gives CASSLRPAGQGNEKLFF.

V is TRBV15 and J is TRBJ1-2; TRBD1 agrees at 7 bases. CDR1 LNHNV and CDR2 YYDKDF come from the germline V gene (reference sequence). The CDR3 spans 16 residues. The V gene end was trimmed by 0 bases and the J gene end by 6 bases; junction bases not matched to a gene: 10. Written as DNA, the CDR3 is TGTGCCACCAGCAGAGACCCACTTAGGGGGCCACATGGCTACACCTTC. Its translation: CATSRDPLRGPHGYTF. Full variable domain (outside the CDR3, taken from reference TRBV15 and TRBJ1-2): DAMVIQNPRYQVTQFGKPVTLSCSQTLNHNVMYWYQQKSSQAPKLLFHYYDKDFNNEADTPDNFQSRRPNTSFCFLDIRSPGLGDTAMYLCATSRDPLRGPHGYTFGSGTRLTVV.

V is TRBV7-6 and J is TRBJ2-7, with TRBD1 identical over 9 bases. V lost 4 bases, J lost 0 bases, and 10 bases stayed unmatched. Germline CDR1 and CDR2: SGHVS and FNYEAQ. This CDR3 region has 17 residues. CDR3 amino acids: CASSSPYGTGISYEQYF. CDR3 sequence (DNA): TGTGCCAGCAGCTCCCCTTATGGGACAGGGATCTCCTACGAGCAGTACTTC.

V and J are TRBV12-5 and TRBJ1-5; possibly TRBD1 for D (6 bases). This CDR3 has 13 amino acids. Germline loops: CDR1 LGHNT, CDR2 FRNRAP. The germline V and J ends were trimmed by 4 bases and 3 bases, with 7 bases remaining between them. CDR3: CASGWDINQPQHF. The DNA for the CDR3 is TGTGCTAGTGGTTGGGACATCAATCAGCCCCAGCATTTT.

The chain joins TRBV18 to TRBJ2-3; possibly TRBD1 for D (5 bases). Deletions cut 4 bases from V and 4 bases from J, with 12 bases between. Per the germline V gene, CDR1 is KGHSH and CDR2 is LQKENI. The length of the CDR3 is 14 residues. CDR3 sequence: CASSQTETADTQYF. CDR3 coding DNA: TGTGCCAGCTCACAAACCGAGACAGCAGATACGCAGTATTTT.

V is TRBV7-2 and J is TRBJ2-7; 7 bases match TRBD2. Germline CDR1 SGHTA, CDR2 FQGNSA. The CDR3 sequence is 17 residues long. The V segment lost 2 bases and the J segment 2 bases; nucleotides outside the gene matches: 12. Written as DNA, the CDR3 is TGTGCCAGCAGCTTACTACTCATCGGGGGGAGGACCTACGAGCAGTACTTC. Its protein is CASSLLLIGGRTYEQYF.

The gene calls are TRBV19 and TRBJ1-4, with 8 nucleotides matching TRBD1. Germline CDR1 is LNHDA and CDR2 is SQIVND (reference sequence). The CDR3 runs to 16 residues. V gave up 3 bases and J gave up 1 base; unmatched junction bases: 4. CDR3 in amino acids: CASSMAGGGTNEKLFF. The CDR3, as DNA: TGTGCCAGTAGTATGGCAGGGGGCGGAACTAATGAAAAACTGTTTTTT.